This T cell receptor (beta chain) came from a study of T cell changes during pregnancy in multiple sclerosis. Assay used: immunoSEQ multiplex PCR; TCRdb lists only in-frame clones, some missing. The sample records around 100,000 clones, roughly 93% being singletons. Germline lookup yields CDR1 MNHNY and CDR2 SVGAGI (reference sequence). After removal of 6 bases from V and 2 bases from J, the junction contained 7 bases not matched to a gene. This CDR3 is built from 14 residues. The clonotype comes from a female donor with multiple sclerosis, enrolled in a pregnancy study. The chain carries TRBV6-6 and TRBJ2-7; TRBD2 agrees at 7 bases. The sequences come from peripheral blood, collected after pregnancy. DNA of the CDR3: TGTGCCAGCAGCCCTAGCGGCCTTCCCTACGAGCAGTACTTC. Translating gives CASSPSGLPYEQYF.